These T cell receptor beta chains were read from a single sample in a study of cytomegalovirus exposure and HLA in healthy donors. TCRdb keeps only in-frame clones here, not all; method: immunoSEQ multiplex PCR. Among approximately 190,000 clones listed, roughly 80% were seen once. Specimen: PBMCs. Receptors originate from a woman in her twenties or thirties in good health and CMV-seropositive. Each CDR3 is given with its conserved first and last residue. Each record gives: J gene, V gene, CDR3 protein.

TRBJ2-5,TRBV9,CASSVEAGGSETQYF
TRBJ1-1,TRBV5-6,CASSLNRERGATEAFF
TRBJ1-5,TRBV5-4,CASSLGQNSNQPQHF
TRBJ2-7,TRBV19,CASSQIRDRDAYEQYF
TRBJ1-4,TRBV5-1,CASSFGRGELATNEKLFF
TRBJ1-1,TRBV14,CASSPFQGGGTEAFF
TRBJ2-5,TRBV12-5,CASGLVGLAGEETQYF
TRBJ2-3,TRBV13,CASSAQKVVLPDTQYF
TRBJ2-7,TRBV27,CASSAPTSGSKYEQYF
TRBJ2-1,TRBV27,CASSFSGGGNEQFF
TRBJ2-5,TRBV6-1,CASSEAPGPQETQYF
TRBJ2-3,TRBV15,CATSRSRGTASTDTQYF
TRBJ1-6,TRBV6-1,CASSDRQGVASPLHF
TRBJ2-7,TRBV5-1,CASSRGLSSYEQYF
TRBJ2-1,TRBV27,CASSFPGFSNEQFF
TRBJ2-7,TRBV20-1,CSASGGLVYYF
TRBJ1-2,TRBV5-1,CASRIPGINYGYTF
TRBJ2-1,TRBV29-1,CSVGDRGRNEQFF
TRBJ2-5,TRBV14,CASSQEFKETQYF
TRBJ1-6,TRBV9,CASRGTGGDSPLHF
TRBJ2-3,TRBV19,CASSMRRSGTDTQYF
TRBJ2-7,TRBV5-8,CASSLWPSRGEQYF
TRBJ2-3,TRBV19,CASGGQTDTQYF
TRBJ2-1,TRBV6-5,CASRRDRLNEQFF
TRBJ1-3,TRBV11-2,CASSLGGGGTIYF
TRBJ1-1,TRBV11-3,CASSRSTGNTEAFF
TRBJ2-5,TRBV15,CATSSRLQETQYF
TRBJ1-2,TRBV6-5,CASSRTGGWIDTF
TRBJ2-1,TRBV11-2,CASTLFRSSYNEQFF
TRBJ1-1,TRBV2,CASSLQRGNTEAFF
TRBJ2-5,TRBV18,CASSRGTTDGETQYF
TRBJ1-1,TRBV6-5,CASSLPGQLTEAFF
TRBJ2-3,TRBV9,CASSVSGDTDTQYF